This T cell receptor (beta chain) was profiled in a study of cytomegalovirus exposure and HLA in healthy donors. Whole-study context: Around 80 million unique TCR sequences came from HLA-typed donors in an early release.

Regarding this clone: Its antigen is currently unknown.

The PCR contained 60 Vbeta and 13 Jbeta primers. Measured with immunoSEQ multiplex PCR; TCRdb has only the in-frame clones, and not every one. The data show approximately 110,000 clones, approximately 66% seen once. Study-level results: Being productive about 90% or about 30% of the time was typical of most TCR beta V segments in an earlier analysis.

The donors, nominally healthy at sampling, likely had unrecorded immune exposures. Sequenced input: PBMCs. This receptor was taken from a man between 40 and 49 years old in good health and CMV-seropositive.

Written as DNA, the CDR3 is TGCAGCGTTGAAGGCCCCCGGGACAGGGGTAACTATGGCTACACCTTC. The encoded protein is CSVEGPRDRGNYGYTF. The J gene is TRBJ1-2, the V gene TRBV29-1, with 10 bases aligning to TRBD1. CDR1 is SQVTM, CDR2 ANQGSEA, per germline. V shed 1 base, J shed 1 base, and the junction held 6 bases outside the gene matches. The CDR3 has 16 residues.